The 5 T cell receptor beta chains listed next were all sequenced from one sample in a study of cytomegalovirus exposure and HLA in healthy donors. The assay was immunoSEQ multiplex PCR, and TCRdb's table has in-frame clones only and misses some. Of roughly 75,000 clones in the sample, about 85% were seen once. What was sequenced was PBMCs. The receptors stem from a man between 25 and 39 years old in good health and CMV-seronegative.

This chain uses TRBV14 with TRBJ2-3, with TRBD2 matching over 9 bases. V was pared by 3 bases and J by 4 bases, with 11 bases of the junction left unmatched. The germline V gene encodes CDR1 SGHDN and CDR2 FVKESK. This CDR3 has 17 residues. CDR3 residues: CASSHRAAGGPSDTQYF. CDR3 in DNA: TGTGCCAGCAGCCATAGAGCGGCGGGAGGGCCCTCAGATACGCAGTATTTT.

The chain couples TRBV6-1 to TRBJ1-1, with D unresolved. The CDR3 contains 14 residues. From germline, CDR1 is MNHNS and CDR2 SASEGT. V lost 2 bases and J lost 5, with 12 bases in between. The CDR3 is CASSESTPGTEAFF. In nucleotides, the CDR3 is TGTGCCAGCAGTGAAAGTACCCCGGGGACTGAAGCTTTCTTT.

The chain uses TRBV15 and TRBJ2-7, with 8 nucleotides matching TRBD2. CDR3 length: 15 amino acids. CDR1 is LNHNV, CDR2 YYDKDF, per germline (reference sequence). Trimming removed 5 bases from V and 5 bases from J; junction bases left unmatched: 11. CDR3 sequence: CATSSSGGGLNEQYF. CDR3 DNA: TGTGCCACCAGCTCTTCAGGCGGGGGGCTTAACGAGCAGTACTTC.

The rearrangement links TRBV7-2 to TRBJ2-4, with 9 bases identical to TRBD1. The CDR3 runs to 19 residues. CDR1 and CDR2 (germline): SGHTA, FQGNSA. V lost 2 bases to trimming and J lost 2 bases; unmatched junction nucleotides: 13. CDR3: CASSLPTRNRGLSKNIQYF. The DNA of the CDR3 is TGTGCCAGCAGCTTACCGACTCGCAACAGGGGGCTCTCCAAAAACATTCAGTACTTC.

On this clone itself: The sample has other DNA sequences that encode this CDR3 too. The chain links TRBV27 to TRBJ1-5; no definite D call. Trimming removed 2 bases at V and 4 bases at J, with 6 bases between. Germline CDR1 is MNHEY and CDR2 is SMNVEV (reference sequence). The CDR3 extends over 13 amino acids. The CDR3 sequence: CASSLSLNQPQHF. Written as DNA, the CDR3 is TGTGCCAGCAGTTTAAGCCTAAATCAGCCCCAGCATTTT.